A single sample is the source of the 19 T cell receptor beta chains below, sequenced in a study of shared clonotypes between healthy human individuals. Naive-designated CD8 cells lacked CD45RO, were positively enriched for CCR7, and omitted terminally differentiated effector memory CD45RA+ cells. Clones were sequenced by immunoSEQ multiplex PCR, and TCRdb holds only the in-frame ones, with some missing. The table includes 1.5 million to 2.5 million clones, 85% to 95% detected once. The specimen was naive CD8+ T cells sorted from blood. These receptors were taken from a man between 18 and 29 years old in good health.

The chain uses TRBV5-4 and TRBJ2-5; the D gene is possibly TRBD1 (7 bases). The CDR3 runs to 15 residues. V lost 4 bases, J lost 1 base, and 14 bases lay in between. Per the germline V gene, CDR1 is SGHNT and CDR2 is YYREEE (reference sequence). As DNA, the CDR3 is TGTGCCAGCAGCGCGGGACAGACGTTCCAAGAGACCCAGTACTTC. Translating gives CASSAGQTFQETQYF.

In its sample, this clone was seen once. The chain has TRBV10-2 and TRBJ2-2; 8 nucleotides line up with TRBD2. Germline CDR1 and CDR2: WSHSY and SAAADI. This CDR3 has 14 amino acids. The V and J ends lost 6 bases and 5 bases, in that order; junction bases with no gene match: 5. The CDR3, as DNA: TGCGCCAGCAGCATGGGACTAGGAACCGGGGAGCTGTTTTTT. Its translation: CASSMGLGTGELFF.

This chain uses TRBV5-8 with TRBJ2-6; D is uncertain. Germline assignment: CDR1 SGHTS and CDR2 YDEGEE. V was shortened by 3 bases and J by 0 bases, with 1 base between the two germline ends. The CDR3 contains 13 residues. CDR3 in amino acids: CASSYSGANVLTF. The CDR3, as DNA: TGTGCCAGCAGCTACTCTGGGGCCAACGTCCTGACTTTC.

The rearrangement links TRBV5-1 to TRBJ2-7; D remains unclear. Germline V gene lookup returns CDR1 SGHRS and CDR2 YFSETQ. V was trimmed by 3 bases and J by 3 bases, leaving 13 bases between them. The CDR3 extends over 14 amino acids. CDR3 residues: CASSSDRGYYEQYF. The CDR3 nucleotides are TGCGCCAGCAGCTCGGACCGCGGATACTACGAGCAGTACTTC.

The genes are TRBV30 and TRBJ1-4, with no clear D. With 3 bases removed from V and 4 bases from J, the gap between germline ends came to 6 bases. CDR1 and CDR2 (germline): GTSNPN, SVGIG (reference sequence). CDR3 length: 12 amino acids. The CDR3 nucleotides read TGTGCCTGGAGCCCGGATAATGAAAAACTGTTTTTT. Its protein product is CAWSPDNEKLFF.

This chain uses TRBV19 with TRBJ1-5; D may be TRBD1 (5 bases). V was pared by 6 bases and J by 3 bases, with 15 bases between. The CDR3 runs to 15 residues. Germline V CDR1 and CDR2: LNHDA, SQIVND (reference sequence). The CDR3: CASSPAGASNQPQHF. The CDR3 nucleotides are TGTGCCAGTAGCCCCGCCGGGGCTTCCAATCAGCCCCAGCATTTT.

About this clone itself: This sample includes further DNA sequences coding for the same CDR3. The chain recombines TRBV27 with TRBJ2-3; TRBD2 matches at 11 bases. This CDR3 is 15 amino acids long. From germline, CDR1 is MNHEY and CDR2 SMNVEV (reference sequence). Unmatched junction bases numbered 6, after V lost 6 bases and J lost 4 bases. CDR3 loop: CASSLTSGVPDTQYF. In nucleotides, the CDR3 is TGTGCCAGCAGCCTGACTAGCGGGGTCCCAGATACGCAGTATTTT.

The gene calls are TRBV7-9 and TRBJ2-1; 14 nucleotides match TRBD2. The CDR3 extends over 19 amino acids. J was trimmed by 8 bases and V by 5 bases; bases with no gene match: 17. CDR1 and CDR2 from the germline V gene are SEHNR and FQNEAQ (reference sequence). DNA of the CDR3: TGTGCCAGCAGCCCTATTTTAACTGGGACTAGCGGGAGAGTGGATGAGCAGTTCTTC. Its protein is CASSPILTGTSGRVDEQFF.

This clone was counted a single time. The rearrangement links TRBV5-1 to TRBJ2-1; 8 bases match TRBD1. Per germline, CDR1 SGHRS and CDR2 YFSETQ. The trim removed 4 bases at V and 9 bases at J, leaving 15 bases unmatched. This CDR3 region has 16 residues. In DNA, the CDR3 is TGCGCCAGCAGCCCATGGTTTGGACAGGGACATGGTGAGCAGTTCTTC. Amino acid sequence: CASSPWFGQGHGEQFF.

This chain connects TRBV5-8 to TRBJ2-7; 14 bases are a match to TRBD2. V lost 4 bases and J lost 5; bases outside the gene matches: 5. The CDR3 contains 15 residues. Germline CDR1 is SGHTS and CDR2 is YDEGEE. This CDR3 is CASSPGLAGEDEQYF. The CDR3 nucleotides read TGTGCCAGCAGCCCGGGACTAGCGGGAGAGGACGAGCAGTACTTC.

V usage is TRBV6-6 and J usage is TRBJ2-5, with TRBD2 as a possible D gene (6 bases). The CDR3 is made up of 15 amino acids. Germline CDR1 is MNHNY and CDR2 is SVGAGI (reference sequence). V shed 2 bases and J shed 2 bases, with 12 bases lying between them. CDR3: CASSYVGGRQETQYF. The DNA of the CDR3 is TGTGCCAGCAGTTACGTCGGGGGACGGCAAGAGACCCAGTACTTC.

The rearrangement links TRBV9 to TRBJ1-1, with 7 nucleotides matching TRBD1. V lost 5 bases and J lost 8; bases outside the gene matches: 9. The CDR3 has 13 amino acids. CDR1 SGDLS and CDR2 YYNGEE come from the germline V gene. The CDR3, as DNA: TGTGCCAGCAGTGGAGAGGGGACAGCCGAAGCTTTCTTT. It yields the protein CASSGEGTAEAFF.

This clone has just one count. The chain uses TRBV27 and TRBJ1-1, with D tentatively TRBD1 (6 bases). The CDR3 length is 13 residues. Trimming shortened V by 8 bases and J by 5 bases, and 15 bases separated the two germline ends. From germline, CDR1 is MNHEY and CDR2 SMNVEV (reference sequence). CDR3 in DNA: TGTGCCAGCCTGGGGCAGGGGTGGACTGAAGCTTTCTTT. This codes for CASLGQGWTEAFF.

The chain joins TRBV5-1 to TRBJ1-5; D may be TRBD1 (5 bases). V was cut by 3 bases and J by 8 bases, with 18 bases left in between. This CDR3 spans 15 amino acids. Germline assignment: CDR1 SGHRS and CDR2 YFSETQ. CDR3 sequence: CASSSEGTALEPQHF. Here the CDR3 DNA reads TGCGCCAGCAGCTCGGAAGGGACCGCTCTTGAGCCCCAGCATTTT.

The V and J genes are TRBV15 and TRBJ2-5; no clear D. Germline assignment: CDR1 LNHNV and CDR2 YYDKDF (reference sequence). The CDR3 is made up of 17 amino acids. V was trimmed by 1 base and J by 1 base, leaving 16 bases between them. CDR3 DNA: TGTGCCACCAGCAGAGTACCAAATCGACGGATCCAAGAGACCCAGTACTTC. Its protein product is CATSRVPNRRIQETQYF.

CDR3 DNA: TGTGCCAGCAGCCCTGCCCTCGGAGAGACCCAGTACTTC. Translated, it gives CASSPALGETQYF. The V and J genes are TRBV6-5 and TRBJ2-5, with D unclear. From germline, CDR1 is MNHEY and CDR2 SVGAGI. The CDR3 runs to 13 residues. The V gene lost 6 bases and the J gene lost 4 bases, with 12 bases spanning the gap.

This sequence joins TRBV27 and TRBJ2-7, with D tentatively TRBD2 (6 bases). This CDR3 spans 15 amino acids. Germline V gene data show CDR1 as MNHEY and CDR2 as SMNVEV (reference sequence). V lost 5 bases and J lost 7, with 21 bases in between. The DNA for the CDR3 is TGTGCCAGCAGTCCAATAGCGGCTTCGGGGATGGAGCAGTACTTC. It encodes CASSPIAASGMEQYF.

V and J are TRBV27 and TRBJ2-7; D might be TRBD2 (6 bases). Germline loops: CDR1 MNHEY, CDR2 SMNVEV (reference sequence). This CDR3 has 15 amino acids. Trimming removed 6 bases from V and 0 bases from J, with 15 bases in between. The CDR3 DNA sequence: TGTGCCAGCAGCCCCCCGGGGGTTAACTCCTACGAGCAGTACTTC. Protein product: CASSPPGVNSYEQYF.

The V call is TRBV23-1, the J call TRBJ2-2, with D tentatively TRBD1 (5 bases). TRBV23-1 has ORF status, its function being uncertain. The CDR3 covers 17 residues. The V gene lost 2 bases and the J gene lost 2 bases, with 15 bases spanning the gap. The CDR3 sequence: CASSQGLTARNTGELFF. The CDR3 DNA reads as TGCGCCAGCAGTCAAGGTTTGACAGCGAGAAACACCGGGGAGCTGTTTTTT.